The following is a T cell receptor beta chain sequence with its context. Its antigen remains unknown. The data were obtained in a study of shared clonotypes between healthy human individuals. Across the whole study: Serving as donors were a couple of women and a few men, whose ages spanned 18 to 49. Per donor, three plates held CD4 naive cells, three held CD4 memory, two held CD8 naive and one held CD8 memory. Whole-study results and caveats: Shared clonotypes across all four donors exceeded non-shared ones in generation probability.

Per germline, CDR1 MDHEN and CDR2 SYDVKM. V lost 2 bases and J lost 6, with 14 bases in between. The CDR3 covers 15 residues. As handled by the study authors: ImmunoSEQ output lacked quality scores and full-length reads, limiting matched filtering. Profiling relied on immunoSEQ multiplex PCR, and the TCRdb table lists in-frame clones only, not all of them. The D gene and trimming were derived from the DNA, and the V and J assignments and clone size from that table. This table has 1,400,000 or so clones, 98% to 99% appearing once. The chain is built from TRBV28 and TRBJ1-5, with D possibly being TRBD1 (6 bases). The sample was naive CD4+ T cells sorted from blood. The subset here: CD45RA+ positively selected. The clonotype comes from a man aged 30 to 45 in good health. CDR3: CASSLGGGSGQPQHF. The DNA of the CDR3 is TGTGCCAGCAGTTTAGGTGGGGGCTCGGGTCAGCCCCAGCATTTT.